A few counts support the clone carrying this TCR beta chain. Its specificity is not known. TCRdb analysed the 5' RACE reads with MiXCR anew, one entry per CDR3 protein. The repertoire holds 560,000 or so distinct CDR3 sequences, with about 18% as singletons. The germline gives CDR1 SEHNR, CDR2 FQNEAQ (reference sequence). V shed 5 bases, J shed 1 base, and the junction held 8 bases outside the gene matches. The CDR3 spans 15 residues. The source of the sample is a study of T-cell memory formation after mild COVID-19. About the research overall: TCR clusters were largely donor specific. Study findings and constraints: Certain responding clones were present in pre-infection memory, suggesting participation of cross-reactive memory. CD4+ contracting clones were mainly CM and EM; CD8+ ones, EMRA. Later expanders leaned toward CD4+, whereas clones contracting from day 15 to 85 were balanced CD4/CD8.

This clonotype was sampled from an adult woman who had mild COVID-19 (a few samples of this study predate the infection). Cell type and time point are not known. The chain joins TRBV7-9 to TRBJ2-7, with 7 bases matching TRBD1. Sequencing was done on a sample of PBMCs or a T cell subset sorted from them (not recorded which). The CDR3 bases are TGTGCCAGCAGCCAGGGACAGATGATGTCCTACGAGCAGTACTTC. It is translated as CASSQGQMMSYEQYF.